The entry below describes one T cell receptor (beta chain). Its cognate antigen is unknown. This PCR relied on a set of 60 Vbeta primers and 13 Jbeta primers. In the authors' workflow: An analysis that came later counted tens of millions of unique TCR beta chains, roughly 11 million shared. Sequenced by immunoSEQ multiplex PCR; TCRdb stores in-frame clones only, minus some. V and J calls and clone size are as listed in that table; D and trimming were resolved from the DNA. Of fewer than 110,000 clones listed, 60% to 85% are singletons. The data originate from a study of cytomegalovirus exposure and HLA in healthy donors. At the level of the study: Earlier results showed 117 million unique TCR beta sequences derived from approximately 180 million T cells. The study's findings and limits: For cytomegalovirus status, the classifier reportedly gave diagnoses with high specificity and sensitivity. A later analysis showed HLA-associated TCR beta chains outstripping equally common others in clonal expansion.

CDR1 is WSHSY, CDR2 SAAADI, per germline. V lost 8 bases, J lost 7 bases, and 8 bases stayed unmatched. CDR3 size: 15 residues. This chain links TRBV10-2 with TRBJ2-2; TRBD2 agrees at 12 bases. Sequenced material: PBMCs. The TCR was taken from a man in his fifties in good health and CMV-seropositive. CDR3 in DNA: TGCGCCAGCGAGACTAGCGGGAGTTTCATCGGGGAGCTGTTTTTT. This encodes CASETSGSFIGELFF.